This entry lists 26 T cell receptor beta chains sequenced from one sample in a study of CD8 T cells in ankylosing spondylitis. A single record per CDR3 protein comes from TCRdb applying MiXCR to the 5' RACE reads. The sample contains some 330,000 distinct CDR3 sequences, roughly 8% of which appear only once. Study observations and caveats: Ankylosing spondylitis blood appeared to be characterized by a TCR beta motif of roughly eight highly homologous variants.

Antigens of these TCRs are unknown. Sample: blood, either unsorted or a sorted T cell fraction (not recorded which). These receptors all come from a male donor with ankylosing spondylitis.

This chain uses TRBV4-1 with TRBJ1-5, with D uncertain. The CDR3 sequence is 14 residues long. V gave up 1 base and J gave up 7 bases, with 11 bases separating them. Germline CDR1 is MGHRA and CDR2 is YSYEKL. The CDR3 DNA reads TGCGCCAGCAGCCAAGCTACAGTTACGCAGCCCCAGCATTTT. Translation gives CASSQATVTQPQHF.

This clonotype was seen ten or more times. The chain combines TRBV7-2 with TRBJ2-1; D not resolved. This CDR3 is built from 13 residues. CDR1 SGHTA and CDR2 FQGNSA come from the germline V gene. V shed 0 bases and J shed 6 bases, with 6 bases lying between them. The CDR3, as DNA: TGTGCCAGCAGCTTAGCCCCGGGCAATGAGCAGTTCTTC. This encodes CASSLAPGNEQFF.

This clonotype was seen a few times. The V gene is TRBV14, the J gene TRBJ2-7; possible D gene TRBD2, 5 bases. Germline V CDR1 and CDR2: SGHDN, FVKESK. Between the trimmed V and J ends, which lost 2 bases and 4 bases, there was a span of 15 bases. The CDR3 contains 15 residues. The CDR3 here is CASSQSTAGVYEQYF. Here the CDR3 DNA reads TGTGCCAGCAGCCAATCGACGGCGGGCGTTTACGAGCAGTACTTC.

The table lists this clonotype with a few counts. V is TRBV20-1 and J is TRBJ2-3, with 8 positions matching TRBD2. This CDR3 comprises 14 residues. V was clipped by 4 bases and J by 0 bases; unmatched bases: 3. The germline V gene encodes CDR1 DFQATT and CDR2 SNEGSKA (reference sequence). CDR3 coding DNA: TGCAGTGCTACTAGCGGGCCTAGCACAGATACGCAGTATTTT. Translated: CSATSGPSTDTQYF.

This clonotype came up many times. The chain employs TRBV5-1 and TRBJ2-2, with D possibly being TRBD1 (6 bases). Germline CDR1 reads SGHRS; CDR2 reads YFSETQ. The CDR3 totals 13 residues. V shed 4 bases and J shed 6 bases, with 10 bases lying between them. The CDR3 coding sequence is TGCGCCAGCAGCATAACAGGGTCCGGGGAGCTGTTTTTT. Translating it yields CASSITGSGELFF.

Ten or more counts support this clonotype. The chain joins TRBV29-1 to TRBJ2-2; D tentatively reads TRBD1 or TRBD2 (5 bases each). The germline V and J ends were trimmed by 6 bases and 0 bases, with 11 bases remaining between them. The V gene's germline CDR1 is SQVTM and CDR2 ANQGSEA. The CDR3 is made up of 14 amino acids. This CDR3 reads CSVGREANTGELFF. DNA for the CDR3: TGCAGCGTGGGACGCGAAGCGAACACCGGGGAGCTGTTTTTT.

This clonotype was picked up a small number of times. CDR3 sequence: CASSGGINQPQHF. DNA for the CDR3: TGTGCCAGCAGTGGAGGGATCAATCAGCCCCAGCATTTT. The chain uses TRBV7-9 and TRBJ1-5, with D uncertain. Germline CDR1 and CDR2: SEHNR and FQNEAQ (reference sequence). Trimming stripped 6 bases from V and 3 bases from J, with 9 bases between. CDR3 length equals 13 residues.

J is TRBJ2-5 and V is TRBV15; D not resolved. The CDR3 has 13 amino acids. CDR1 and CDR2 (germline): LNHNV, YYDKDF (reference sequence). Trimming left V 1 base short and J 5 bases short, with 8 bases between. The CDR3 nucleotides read TGTGCCACCAGCAGAGGACTGACGGAGACCCAGTACTTC. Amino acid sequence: CATSRGLTETQYF. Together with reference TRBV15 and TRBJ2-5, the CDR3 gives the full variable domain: DAMVIQNPRYQVTQFGKPVTLSCSQTLNHNVMYWYQQKSSQAPKLLFHYYDKDFNNEADTPDNFQSRRPNTSFCFLDIRSPGLGDTAMYLCATSRGLTETQYFGPGTRLLVL.

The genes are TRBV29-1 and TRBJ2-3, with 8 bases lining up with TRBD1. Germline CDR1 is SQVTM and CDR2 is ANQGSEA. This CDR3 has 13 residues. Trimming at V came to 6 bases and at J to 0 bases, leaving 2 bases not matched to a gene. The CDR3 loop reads CSVRQGSTDTQYF. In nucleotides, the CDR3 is TGCAGCGTCAGACAGGGGAGCACAGATACGCAGTATTTT.

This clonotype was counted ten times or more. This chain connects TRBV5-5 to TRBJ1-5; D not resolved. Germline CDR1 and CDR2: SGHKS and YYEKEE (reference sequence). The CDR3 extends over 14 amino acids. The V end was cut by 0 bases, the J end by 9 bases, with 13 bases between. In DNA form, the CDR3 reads TGTGCCAGCAGCTTGGGGGCGGATTTGGGGCCCCAGCATTTT. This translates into CASSLGADLGPQHF.

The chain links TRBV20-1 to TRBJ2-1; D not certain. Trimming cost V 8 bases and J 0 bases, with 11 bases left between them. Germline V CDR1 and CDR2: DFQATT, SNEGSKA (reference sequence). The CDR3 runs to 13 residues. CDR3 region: CSTHSDSYNEQFF. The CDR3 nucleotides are TGCAGTACACATTCCGACTCCTACAATGAGCAGTTCTTC.

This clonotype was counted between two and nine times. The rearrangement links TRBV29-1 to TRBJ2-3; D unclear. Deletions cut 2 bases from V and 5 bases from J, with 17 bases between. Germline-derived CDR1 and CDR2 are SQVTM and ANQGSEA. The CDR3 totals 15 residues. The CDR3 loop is CSVESPRQTGDTQYF. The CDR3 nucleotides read TGCAGCGTTGAATCGCCTAGACAAACTGGAGATACGCAGTATTTT.

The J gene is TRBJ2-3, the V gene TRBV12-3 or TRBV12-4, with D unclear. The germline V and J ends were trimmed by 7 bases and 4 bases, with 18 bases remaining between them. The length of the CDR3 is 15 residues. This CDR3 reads CASTFQQNRADTQYF. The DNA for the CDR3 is TGTGCCAGCACTTTTCAACAGAACCGAGCAGATACGCAGTATTTT.

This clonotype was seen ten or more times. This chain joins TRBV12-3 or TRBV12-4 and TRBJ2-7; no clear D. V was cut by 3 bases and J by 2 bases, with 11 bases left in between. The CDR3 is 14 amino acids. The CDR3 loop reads CASSFRASPYEQYF. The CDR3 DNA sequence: TGTGCCAGCAGTTTCCGGGCCTCACCCTACGAGCAGTACTTC.

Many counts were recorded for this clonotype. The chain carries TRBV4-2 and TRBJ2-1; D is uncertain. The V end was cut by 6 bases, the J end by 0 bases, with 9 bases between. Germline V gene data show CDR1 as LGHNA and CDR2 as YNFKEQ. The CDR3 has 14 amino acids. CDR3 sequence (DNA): TGTGCCAGCAGGCCAGCGAGCTCCTACAATGAGCAGTTCTTC. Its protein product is CASRPASSYNEQFF.

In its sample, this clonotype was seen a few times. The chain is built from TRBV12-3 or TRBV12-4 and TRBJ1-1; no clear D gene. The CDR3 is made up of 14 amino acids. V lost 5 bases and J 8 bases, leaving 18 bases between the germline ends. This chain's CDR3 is CASSPSAAAGEAFF. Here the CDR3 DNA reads TGTGCCAGCAGTCCCTCAGCAGCCGCGGGAGAAGCTTTCTTT.

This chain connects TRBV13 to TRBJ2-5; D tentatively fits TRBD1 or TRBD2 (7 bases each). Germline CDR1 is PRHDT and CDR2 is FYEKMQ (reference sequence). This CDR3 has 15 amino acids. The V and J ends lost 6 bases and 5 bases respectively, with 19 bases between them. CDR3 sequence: CASSYLNRGGETQYF. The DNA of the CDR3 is TGTGCCAGCAGTTACCTCAACAGGGGAGGGGAGACCCAGTACTTC.

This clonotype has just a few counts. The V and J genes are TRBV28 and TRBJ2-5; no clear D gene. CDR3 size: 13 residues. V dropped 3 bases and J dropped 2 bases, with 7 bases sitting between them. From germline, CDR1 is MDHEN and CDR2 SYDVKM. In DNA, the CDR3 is TGTGCCAGCAGTTTCTTGGTTCAAGAGACCCAGTACTTC. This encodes CASSFLVQETQYF. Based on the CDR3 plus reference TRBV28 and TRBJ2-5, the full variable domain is DVKVTQSSRYLVKRTGEKVFLECVQDMDHENMFWYRQDPGLGLRLIYFSYDVKMKEKGDIPEGYSVSREKKERFSLILESASTNQTSMYLCASSFLVQETQYFGPGTRLLVL.

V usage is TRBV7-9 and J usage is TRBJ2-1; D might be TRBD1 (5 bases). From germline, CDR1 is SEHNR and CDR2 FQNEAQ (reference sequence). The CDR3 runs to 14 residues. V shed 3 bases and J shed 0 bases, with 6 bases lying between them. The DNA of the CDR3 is TGTGCCAGCAGCTTGACAGCCTCCTACAATGAGCAGTTCTTC. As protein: CASSLTASYNEQFF.

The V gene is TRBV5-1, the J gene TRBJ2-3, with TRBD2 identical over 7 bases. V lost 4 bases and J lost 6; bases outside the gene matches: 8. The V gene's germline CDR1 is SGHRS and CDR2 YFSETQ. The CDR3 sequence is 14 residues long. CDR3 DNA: TGCGCCAGCAGCCCAGGGACTAATACGGATACGCAGTATTTT. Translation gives CASSPGTNTDTQYF.

CDR3 DNA: TGCAGTGCTAGAGATAATCAAGCCACCGGGGAGCTGTTTTTT. Its translation: CSARDNQATGELFF. V gene TRBV20-1 combines with J gene TRBJ2-2; D unclear. CDR1 is DFQATT and CDR2 is SNEGSKA in the germline V gene (reference sequence). The CDR3 has 14 amino acids. Trimming removed 0 bases from V and 4 bases from J, with 9 bases in between.

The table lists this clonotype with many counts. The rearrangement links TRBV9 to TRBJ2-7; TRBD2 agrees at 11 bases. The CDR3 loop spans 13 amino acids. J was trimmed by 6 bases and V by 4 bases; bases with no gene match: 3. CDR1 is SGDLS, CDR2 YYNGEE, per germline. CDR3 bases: TGTGCCAGCAGCTTGCTAGCGGGAGGCGAGCAGTACTTC. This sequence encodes CASSLLAGGEQYF. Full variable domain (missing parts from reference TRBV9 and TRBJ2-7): DSGVTQTPKHLITATGQRVTLRCSPRSGDLSVYWYQQSLDQGLQFLIQYYNGEERAKGNILERFSAQQFPDLHSELNLSSLELGDSALYFCASSLLAGGEQYFGPGTRLTVT.

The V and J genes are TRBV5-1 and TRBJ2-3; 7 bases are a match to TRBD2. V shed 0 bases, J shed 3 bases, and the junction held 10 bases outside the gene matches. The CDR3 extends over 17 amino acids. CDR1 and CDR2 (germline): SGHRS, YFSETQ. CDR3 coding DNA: TGCGCCAGCAGCTTGGAGACTAGCTGGTATAGTACAGATACGCAGTATTTT. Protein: CASSLETSWYSTDTQYF.

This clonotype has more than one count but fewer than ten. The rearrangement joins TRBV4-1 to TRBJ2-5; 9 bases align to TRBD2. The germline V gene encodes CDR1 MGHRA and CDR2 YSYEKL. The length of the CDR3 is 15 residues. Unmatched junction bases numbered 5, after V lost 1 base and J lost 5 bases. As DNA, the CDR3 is TGCGCCAGCAGCCAAGGGGGACTAGCATTGGAGACCCAGTACTTC. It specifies CASSQGGLALETQYF.

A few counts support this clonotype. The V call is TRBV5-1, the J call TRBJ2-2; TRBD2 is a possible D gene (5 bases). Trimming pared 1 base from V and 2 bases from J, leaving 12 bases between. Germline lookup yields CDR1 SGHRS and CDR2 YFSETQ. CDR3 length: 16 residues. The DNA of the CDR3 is TGCGCCAGCAGCTTGAGAGGGTCGCCCAACACCGGGGAGCTGTTTTTT. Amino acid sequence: CASSLRGSPNTGELFF. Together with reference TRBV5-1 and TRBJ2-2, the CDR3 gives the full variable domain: KAGVTQTPRYLIKTRGQQVTLSCSPISGHRSVSWYQQTPGQGLQFLFEYFSETQRNKGNFPGRFSGRQFSNSRSEMNVSTLELGDSALYLCASSLRGSPNTGELFFGEGSRLTVL.

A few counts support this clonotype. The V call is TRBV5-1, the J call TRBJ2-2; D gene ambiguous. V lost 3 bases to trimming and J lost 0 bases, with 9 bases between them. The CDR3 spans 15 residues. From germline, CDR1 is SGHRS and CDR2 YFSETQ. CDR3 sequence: CASSSRVTNTGELFF. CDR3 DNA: TGCGCCAGCAGCTCCCGGGTCACGAACACCGGGGAGCTGTTTTTT.